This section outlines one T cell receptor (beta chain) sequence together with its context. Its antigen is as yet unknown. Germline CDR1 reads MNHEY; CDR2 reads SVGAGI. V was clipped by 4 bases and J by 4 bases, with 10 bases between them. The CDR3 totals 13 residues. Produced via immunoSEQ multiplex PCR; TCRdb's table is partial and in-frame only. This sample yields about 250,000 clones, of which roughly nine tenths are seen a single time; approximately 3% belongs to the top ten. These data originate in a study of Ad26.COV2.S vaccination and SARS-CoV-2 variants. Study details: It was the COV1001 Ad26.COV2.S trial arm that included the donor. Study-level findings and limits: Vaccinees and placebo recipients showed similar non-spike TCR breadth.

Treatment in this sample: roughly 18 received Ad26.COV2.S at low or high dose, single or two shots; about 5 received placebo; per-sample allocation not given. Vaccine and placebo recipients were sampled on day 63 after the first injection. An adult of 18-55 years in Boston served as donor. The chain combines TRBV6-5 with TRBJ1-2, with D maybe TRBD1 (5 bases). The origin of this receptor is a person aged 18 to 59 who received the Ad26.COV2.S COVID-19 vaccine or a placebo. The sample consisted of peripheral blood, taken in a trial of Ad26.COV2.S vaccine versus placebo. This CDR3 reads CASSCRDCYGYTF. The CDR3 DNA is TGTGCCAGCAGTTGTCGGGACTGCTATGGCTACACCTTC.